The 20 T cell receptor beta chains presented below share a single source sample, sequenced in a study of patients and donors after allogeneic stem cell transplantation. TCRdb re-derived calls from the RT-PCR reads in MiXCR, one entry per CDR3 protein. Among approximately 140,000 distinct CDR3 sequences listed, 37% were seen once. Sequencing was carried out using blood, either unsorted or a sorted T cell fraction (not recorded which). The receptors stem from a human donor who was either an allogeneic HSCT recipient or a stem cell or donor lymphocyte infusion donor (not recorded which). It is not recorded whose cells these are; they may come from a transplant donor.

This clonotype has a handful of counts. The chain combines TRBV12-3 or TRBV12-4 with TRBJ1-5, with D unresolved. The V end lost 2 bases, the J end lost 2 bases, and 16 bases lay between the germline ends. CDR3 size: 17 residues. CDR3: CASSLILGGNGNQPQHF. Written as DNA, the CDR3 is TGTGCCAGCAGTTTAATCCTTGGAGGGAATGGCAATCAGCCCCAGCATTTT.

The V call is TRBV27, the J call TRBJ2-3; perhaps TRBD1 as D (5 bases). V dropped 2 bases and J dropped 2 bases, with 8 bases sitting between them. The CDR3 totals 14 residues. Looked up from germline, CDR1 is MNHEY and CDR2 is SMNVEV (reference sequence). CDR3 sequence: CASSLGAFTDTQYF. The CDR3 DNA follows: TGTGCCAGCAGTTTAGGGGCGTTCACAGATACGCAGTATTTT.

This clonotype was picked up a small number of times. This chain links TRBV20-1 with TRBJ1-1; D is unclear. Germline lookup yields CDR1 DFQATT and CDR2 SNEGSKA (reference sequence). This CDR3 spans 12 amino acids. Trimming pared 0 bases from V and 10 bases from J, leaving 12 bases between. The CDR3 DNA reads TGCAGTGCTAGAGATCTTGGAGGCGGAGCTTTCTTT. It encodes CSARDLGGGAFF.

This clonotype was seen more than once but under ten times. The J gene is TRBJ1-1, the V gene TRBV7-2; D may be TRBD1 (5 bases). The length of the CDR3 is 13 residues. Trimming removed 1 base from V and 8 bases from J, with 11 bases in between. Looked up from germline, CDR1 is SGHTA and CDR2 is FQGNSA. The CDR3 protein is CASSLDGGWEAFF. In DNA form, the CDR3 reads TGTGCCAGCAGCTTAGATGGGGGTTGGGAAGCTTTCTTT.

This clonotype was observed a few times. The V gene is TRBV6-6, the J gene TRBJ1-1, with a tentative D call TRBD1 (6 bases). The CDR3 extends over 14 amino acids. Trimming took off 3 bases at V and 6 bases at J, with 14 bases between the two ends. CDR1 and CDR2 (germline): MNHNY, SVGAGI (reference sequence). This chain's CDR3 is CASSYEYRVAEAFF. CDR3 sequence (DNA): TGTGCCAGCAGTTATGAGTACAGGGTCGCTGAAGCTTTCTTT.

This chain uses TRBV12-3 or TRBV12-4 with TRBJ2-5, with D uncertain. V dropped 5 bases and J dropped 3 bases, with 10 bases sitting between them. This CDR3 has 13 residues. DNA for the CDR3: TGTGCCAGCAGTCCGAGTGGGGAAGAGACCCAGTACTTC. It codes for CASSPSGEETQYF.

Regarding this clonotype: At one end, the junction sequence differs from germline, possibly due to a read error. The chain carries TRBV4-3 and TRBJ1-1, with a weak D call TRBD1 (5 bases). The CDR3 extends over 14 amino acids. The germline CDR1 and CDR2 sequences are LGHNA and YSLEER. The CDR3 sequence: CARSQGEGDTEAFF. CDR3 sequence (DNA): TGCGCCCGCAGCCAAGGGGAAGGTGACACTGAAGCTTTCTTT.

The V and J genes are TRBV5-5 and TRBJ2-3; 8 nucleotides line up with TRBD2. CDR1 is SGHKS, CDR2 YYEKEE, per germline (reference sequence). V lost 4 bases to trimming and J lost 0 bases; unmatched junction nucleotides: 7. This CDR3 spans 16 amino acids. DNA for the CDR3: TGTGCCAGCAGCATTAGCGGGGCGACTAGCACAGATACGCAGTATTTT. Protein product: CASSISGATSTDTQYF. Based on the CDR3 plus reference TRBV5-5 and TRBJ2-3, the full variable domain is DAGVTQSPTHLIKTRGQQVTLRCSPISGHKSVSWYQQVLGQGPQFIFQYYEKEERGRGNFPDRFSARQFPNYSSELNVNALLLGDSALYLCASSISGATSTDTQYFGPGTRLTVL.

This clonotype has ten or more counts. This chain joins TRBV29-1 and TRBJ1-3; D possibly corresponds to TRBD1 (5 bases). Per the germline V gene, CDR1 is SQVTM and CDR2 is ANQGSEA. The CDR3 loop spans 13 amino acids. Trimming removed 7 bases from V and 2 bases from J, with 12 bases in between. CDR3 amino acids: CSGKGLPGNTIYF. DNA for the CDR3: TGCAGCGGTAAGGGGTTGCCTGGAAACACCATATATTTT.

The table lists this clonotype with a few counts. This rearrangement joins TRBV5-6 to TRBJ1-6, with unresolved D. Trimming took off 0 bases at V and 0 bases at J, with 10 bases between the two ends. CDR3 size: 17 residues. The germline gives CDR1 SGHDT, CDR2 YYEEEE. The CDR3 region has the DNA TGTGCCAGCAGCTTGGACACCGGACGCTCCTATAATTCACCCCTCCACTTT. Translated, it gives CASSLDTGRSYNSPLHF.

This clonotype was seen only a few times. The chain uses TRBV27 and TRBJ1-2; D unclear. Trimming pared 3 bases from V and 7 bases from J, leaving 15 bases between. This CDR3 is 14 amino acids long. Germline CDR1 reads MNHEY; CDR2 reads SMNVEV (reference sequence). CDR3 bases: TGTGCCAGCAGTTTTGGAGGAATGGCCGGTGGCTACACCTTC. It translates to CASSFGGMAGGYTF.

The V and J genes are TRBV28 and TRBJ1-2, with TRBD1 matching over 10 bases. After removal of 7 bases from V and 4 bases from J, the junction contained 9 bases not matched to a gene. The CDR3 has 15 residues. CDR1 and CDR2 from the germline V gene are MDHEN and SYDVKM. This chain's CDR3 is CASTYLTGGFYGYTF. The CDR3 DNA sequence: TGTGCCAGCACCTACCTGACAGGGGGCTTCTATGGCTACACCTTC.

The sample holds a few counts of this clonotype. The V gene is TRBV24-1, the J gene TRBJ1-5, with D possibly being TRBD1 (6 bases). Trimming left V 9 bases short and J 2 bases short, with 13 bases between. Germline CDR1 reads KGHDR; CDR2 reads SFDVKD. The CDR3 totals 14 residues. CDR3 amino acids: CATRGGAGNQPQHF. The CDR3 nucleotides read TGTGCCACCCGAGGGGGTGCTGGCAATCAGCCCCAGCATTTT.

The V gene is TRBV6-5, the J gene TRBJ2-2; a weak D match, TRBD1 (5 bases). Germline V CDR1 and CDR2: MNHEY, SVGAGI. The V and J ends lost 6 bases and 7 bases respectively, with 18 bases between them. The CDR3 sequence is 15 residues long. CDR3: CASSPGLVAIGELFF. DNA of the CDR3: TGTGCCAGCAGCCCAGGGCTCGTCGCTATCGGGGAGCTGTTTTTT.

V usage is TRBV4-3 and J usage is TRBJ1-1; D ambiguous. The V gene's germline CDR1 is LGHNA and CDR2 YSLEER. V was shortened by 4 bases and J by 10 bases, with 16 bases between the two germline ends. The CDR3 consists of 13 residues. In DNA form, the CDR3 reads TGCGCCAGCAGCCTCCGAAGTGGGTCGAGAGCTTTCTTT. This sequence encodes CASSLRSGSRAFF.

This chain links TRBV7-9 with TRBJ1-6; unclear D gene. The V and J ends lost 5 bases and 10 bases respectively, with 21 bases between them. The CDR3 totals 16 residues. Per germline, CDR1 SEHNR and CDR2 FQNEAQ (reference sequence). CDR3 in DNA: TGTGCCAGCAGCCTCCGGGTCCCCACCCCTGGATCACCCCTCCACTTT. Amino acid sequence: CASSLRVPTPGSPLHF.

This clonotype was recorded a few times. This rearrangement joins TRBV27 to TRBJ1-1; D is unclear. This CDR3 is built from 13 residues. CDR1 is MNHEY and CDR2 is SMNVEV in the germline V gene (reference sequence). The ends were cut back, 4 bases at V and 1 base at J, with 7 bases in the middle. CDR3 DNA: TGTGCCAGCAGTTCCTGGCGGAACACTGAAGCTTTCTTT. Translated: CASSSWRNTEAFF.

V and J are TRBV6-5 and TRBJ2-3; D is undetermined. Germline V gives CDR1 MNHEY, CDR2 SVGAGI. This CDR3 has 15 residues. V was trimmed by 2 bases and J by 0 bases, leaving 9 bases between them. CDR3 DNA sequence: TGTGCCAGCAGTTACAGTGTTCCTAGCACAGATACGCAGTATTTT. It is translated as CASSYSVPSTDTQYF.

The chain uses TRBV18 and TRBJ1-2; 7 bases are shared with TRBD1. V shed 3 bases, J shed 6 bases, and the junction held 7 bases outside the gene matches. In germline, CDR1 is KGHSH, CDR2 LQKENI. This CDR3 is 14 amino acids long. This CDR3 is CASSPSTGRNGYTF. CDR3 nucleotide sequence: TGTGCCAGCTCACCCTCGACAGGGCGGAATGGCTACACCTTC.

This clonotype has more than one count but fewer than ten. The gene calls are TRBV4-2 and TRBJ1-6; D unresolved. This CDR3 has 12 residues. Germline V CDR1 and CDR2: LGHNA, YNFKEQ. V shed 0 bases and J shed 9 bases, with 3 bases lying between them. DNA for the CDR3: TGTGCCAGCAGCCAAGATTCTTCACCCCTCCACTTT. Its protein is CASSQDSSPLHF.